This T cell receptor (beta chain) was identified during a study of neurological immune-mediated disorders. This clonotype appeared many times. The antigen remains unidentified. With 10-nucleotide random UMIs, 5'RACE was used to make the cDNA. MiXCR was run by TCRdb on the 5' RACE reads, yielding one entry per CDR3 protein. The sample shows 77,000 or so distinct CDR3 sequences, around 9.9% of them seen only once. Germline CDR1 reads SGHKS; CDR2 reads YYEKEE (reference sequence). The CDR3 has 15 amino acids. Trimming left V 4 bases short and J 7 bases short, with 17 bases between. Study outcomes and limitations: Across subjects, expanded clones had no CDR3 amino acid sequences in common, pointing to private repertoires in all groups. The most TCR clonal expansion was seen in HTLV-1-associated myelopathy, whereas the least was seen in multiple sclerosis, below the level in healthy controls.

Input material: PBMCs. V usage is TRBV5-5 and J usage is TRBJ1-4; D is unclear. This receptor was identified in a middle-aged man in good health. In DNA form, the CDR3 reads TGTGCCAGCAGCCGCTCAGGTTCGGATAGTGAAAAACTGTTTTTT. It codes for CASSRSGSDSEKLFF. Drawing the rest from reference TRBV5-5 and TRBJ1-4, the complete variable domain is DAGVTQSPTHLIKTRGQQVTLRCSPISGHKSVSWYQQVLGQGPQFIFQYYEKEERGRGNFPDRFSARQFPNYSSELNVNALLLGDSALYLCASSRSGSDSEKLFFGSGTQLSVL.